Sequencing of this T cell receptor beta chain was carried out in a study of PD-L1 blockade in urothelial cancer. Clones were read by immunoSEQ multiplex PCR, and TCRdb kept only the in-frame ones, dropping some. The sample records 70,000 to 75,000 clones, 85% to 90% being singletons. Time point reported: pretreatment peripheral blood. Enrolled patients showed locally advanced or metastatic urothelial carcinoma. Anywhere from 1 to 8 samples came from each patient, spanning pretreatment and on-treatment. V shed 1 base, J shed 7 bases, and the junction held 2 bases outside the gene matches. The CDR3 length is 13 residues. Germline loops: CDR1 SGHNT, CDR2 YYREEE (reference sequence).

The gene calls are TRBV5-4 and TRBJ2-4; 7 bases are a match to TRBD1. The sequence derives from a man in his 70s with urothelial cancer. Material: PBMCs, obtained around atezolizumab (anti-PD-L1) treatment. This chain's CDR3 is CASSLLQGNIQYF. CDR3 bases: TGTGCCAGCAGCTTGCTACAGGGGAACATTCAGTACTTC.